These T cell receptor beta chains were read from a single sample in a study of post-analysis software for immune sequencing data. One entry per CDR3 protein results from TCRdb running MiXCR on the PCR reads. Here the sample spans almost 700,000 distinct CDR3 sequences, 55% to 60% being singletons. The sample comprised blood. These receptor sequences come from a girl aged 2-10 years with multiple sclerosis. The CDR3 runs from the conserved cysteine through the conserved F or W. The D gene is left open where the match is weak. Size is omitted from some rows. Given values are once, few, many or a class for expanded clones.

CDR3 DNA | CDR3 protein | J gene | D gene | clone size | V gene
TGTGCCAGCAGTTTAGATCCCAGGAGGGGCGATGGCTACACCTTC | CASSLDPRRGDGYTF | TRBJ1-2 | . | once | TRBV12-3/TRBV12-4
TGTGCCAGCAGCCGAGGACTAGCGGGAGGGCGAAGTGAGCAGTTCTTC | CASSRGLAGGRSEQFF | TRBJ2-1 | TRBD2 | . | TRBV7-2
TGTGCCAGCAGTATACCCGGGTCGCCCCAGCATTTT | CASSIPGSPQHF | TRBJ1-5 | . | few | TRBV28
TGTACCAGCAGCTTAATGACAGGCGGGATGAATGGCTACACCTTC | CTSSLMTGGMNGYTF | TRBJ1-2 | . | . | TRBV7-2
TGTGCCAGCAGCTCTAGCCTAAATACCGCAGGGGGCTATGGCTACACCTTC | CASSSSLNTAGGYGYTF | TRBJ1-2 | TRBD1 | . | TRBV7-2
TGTGCCAGCAGCCCCAGGACAGGGGGCCTGGCAGAGACCCAGTACTTC | CASSPRTGGLAETQYF | TRBJ2-5 | TRBD1 | . | TRBV7-2
TGTGCCAGCAGTTACTCTCTCGGGGTGAGCACTGAAGCTTTCTTT | CASSYSLGVSTEAFF | TRBJ1-1 | . | . | TRBV6-6
TGTGCCAGCAGATTGGGACAGAATTCGGGCGAGCAGTACTTC | CASRLGQNSGEQYF | TRBJ2-7 | TRBD1 | few | TRBV6-6
TGTGCCAGCGGGTCGGAGGGTCTCCACGAGCAGTACTTC | CASGSEGLHEQYF | TRBJ2-7 | . | . | TRBV13
TGCAGTGCTAGAGCCGGGACTAGCAGGGATACGCAGTATTTT | CSARAGTSRDTQYF | TRBJ2-3 | TRBD2 | . | TRBV20-1
TGTGCCAGCATCCCGGCCGGCGAGGGTAGGACCCAGTACTTC | CASIPAGEGRTQYF | TRBJ2-5 | . | . | TRBV6-6
TGTGCCAGCAGGTCGACGTCTGTTTCGAACACCGGGGAGCTGTTTTTT | CASRSTSVSNTGELFF | TRBJ2-2 | . | . | TRBV7-2
TGTGCCAGCAGCTACCCAGGGGGGCGGAACACTGAAGCTTTCTTT | CASSYPGGRNTEAFF | TRBJ1-1 | TRBD1 | . | TRBV6-6
TGTGCCAGCAGCTTTCTGCGGACTAGCGGGGGGTCAGAGACCCAGTACTTC | CASSFLRTSGGSETQYF | TRBJ2-5 | TRBD2 | few | TRBV5-6
TGTGCCAGCAGAATACAGGGGTCGGATGGCTACACCTTC | CASRIQGSDGYTF | TRBJ1-2 | TRBD1 | . | TRBV2
TGTGCCAGCAGTTTTGACAGGGGGACAAATGAGCAGTTCTTC | CASSFDRGTNEQFF | TRBJ2-1 | TRBD1 | . | TRBV28
TGTGCCAGCAAAATGGGACAGTTCTATGGCTACACCTTC | CASKMGQFYGYTF | TRBJ1-2 | TRBD1 | few | TRBV12-3/TRBV12-4
TGCAGCGTTGAAGATCCCTCTGGGGGCACAGATACGCAGTATTTT | CSVEDPSGGTDTQYF | TRBJ2-3 | . | . | TRBV29-1
TGTGCCAGCAGTTTCAGACAGGGGAGCACAGATACGCAGTATTTT | CASSFRQGSTDTQYF | TRBJ2-3 | TRBD1 | few | TRBV12-3/TRBV12-4
TGTGCCAGCGGCTTCGAGAGCGGTGGGAAGCAGTTCTTC | CASGFESGGKQFF | TRBJ2-1 | . | . | TRBV7-3
TGTGCCATCAGTGCGACAGGCAATGGCTACACCTTC | CAISATGNGYTF | TRBJ1-2 | . | . | TRBV10-3
TGTGCCATCAAGGTGCAGGGCGCCGGGGAGCTGTTTTTT | CAIKVQGAGELFF | TRBJ2-2 | . | . | TRBV10-3
TGTGCCAGCAGCTTGTTTTTAGCGGGGGGGCCAAACTCTGGGGCCAACGTCCTGACTTTC | CASSLFLAGGPNSGANVLTF | TRBJ2-6 | TRBD2 | once | TRBV5-5
TGTGCCAGCAGTTTAGAGGCAGCCACTAGCACAGATGCGCAGTATTTT | CASSLEAATSTDAQYF | TRBJ2-3 | . | . | TRBV12-3/TRBV12-4
TGCAGTGCTGGACGAGCGGCGAGCTCCTACAATGAGCAGTTCTTC | CSAGRAASSYNEQFF | TRBJ2-1 | . | few | TRBV20-1